This T cell receptor beta chain was identified during a study of siplizumab effects on memory and regulatory T cells. Whole-study results and caveats: Naive T cells were seen as more diverse than memory cells and as major alloresponse contributors.

TCRdb's copy holds only in-frame clones and misses some; the assay was immunoSEQ multiplex PCR. The table has approximately 60,000 clones, 70% to 80% seen once. Comment on this clone: What it recognizes is unknown.

This CDR3 spans 14 amino acids. Germline V lookup: CDR1 SGHTA, CDR2 FQGNSA. Trimming stripped 7 bases from V and 9 bases from J, with 16 bases between. Input material: memory CD4+ T cells sorted from blood. The receptor was derived from a human donor in good health. This chain connects TRBV7-2 to TRBJ1-6; TRBD1 is a possible D gene (5 bases). The CDR3 sequence: CASKRDVVSSPLHF. In nucleotides, the CDR3 is TGTGCCAGCAAAAGGGACGTTGTTAGTTCACCCCTCCACTTT.